The rows below give T cell receptor beta chains drawn from one sample of a study of cytomegalovirus exposure and HLA in healthy donors. The table came from immunoSEQ multiplex PCR; TCRdb's copy has only in-frame clones and leaves some out. The data hold under 200,000 clones, with around nine tenths observed a single time. The sample was PBMCs. Source of these receptors: a young man in good health and CMV-seropositive. CDR3s include the opening cysteine and the closing phenylalanine or tryptophan. D genes are given only for firm matches. Clone size is stated in some rows and not others, as once, few, many or a class when expanded.

CDR3: CASSPQVGTTGEQYF; DNA: TGTGCCAGCTCACCACAGGTCGGGACTACGGGCGAGCAGTACTTC; size: .; J: TRBJ2-7; V: TRBV18; D: TRBD2
CDR3: CASSAGAGGYGYTF; DNA: TGTGCCAGCAGTGCGGGAGCCGGGGGCTATGGCTACACCTTC; size: .; J: TRBJ1-2; V: TRBV6-6; D: .
CDR3: CASSERVETQYF; DNA: TGTGCCAGCAGCGAACGGGTGGAGACCCAGTACTTC; size: once; J: TRBJ2-5; V: TRBV2; D: .
CDR3: CASSIGGGILSYEQYF; DNA: TGTGCCAGTAGTATAGGAGGGGGAATACTCTCCTACGAGCAGTACTTC; size: .; J: TRBJ2-7; V: TRBV19; D: .
CDR3: CASSLRLNTEAFF; DNA: TGTGCCAGCAGCTTGAGATTGAACACTGAAGCTTTCTTT; size: .; J: TRBJ1-1; V: TRBV11-2; D: .
CDR3: CASSISGSNQPQHF; DNA: TGTGCCAGTAGTATTTCGGGGTCCAATCAGCCCCAGCATTTT; size: .; J: TRBJ1-5; V: TRBV19; D: .
CDR3: CASTLGVKDTQYF; DNA: TGTGCCAGCACTCTCGGGGTGAAAGATACGCAGTATTTT; size: .; J: TRBJ2-3; V: TRBV11-2; D: .
CDR3: CASSDSYEQFF; DNA: TGTGCCAGCAGTGATAGTTATGAGCAGTTCTTC; size: .; J: TRBJ2-1; V: TRBV6-1; D: .
CDR3: CASSLDLVGELFF; DNA: TGTGCCAGCAGCTTAGATCTCGTCGGGGAGCTGTTTTTT; size: .; J: TRBJ2-2; V: TRBV11-2; D: .
CDR3: CASSLGDQETQYF; DNA: TGTGCCAGCAGCCTGGGAGACCAAGAGACCCAGTACTTC; size: .; J: TRBJ2-5; V: TRBV7-3; D: .
CDR3: CASSQRQGGNQPQHF; DNA: TGTGCCAGCAGCCAAAGACAGGGAGGCAATCAGCCCCAGCATTTT; size: .; J: TRBJ1-5; V: TRBV6-1; D: TRBD1
CDR3: CASSPSTDTQYF; DNA: TGTGCCAGCAGCCCGAGCACAGATACGCAGTATTTT; size: few; J: TRBJ2-3; V: TRBV14; D: .
CDR3: CASRGASLRNEKLFF; DNA: TGTGCCAGCAGAGGGGCGTCCCTTAGGAATGAAAAACTGTTTTTT; size: once; J: TRBJ1-4; V: TRBV2; D: .
CDR3: CASSFSGSYEQYF; DNA: TGTGCCAGCAGTTTTTCGGGGTCCTACGAGCAGTACTTC; size: .; J: TRBJ2-7; V: TRBV13; D: .
CDR3: CASSVGVAASTDTQYF; DNA: TGTGCCAGCAGCGTAGGGGTAGCGGCTAGCACAGATACGCAGTATTTT; size: once; J: TRBJ2-3; V: TRBV9; D: .
CDR3: CASSLVDEQFF; DNA: TGTGCCAGCAGCTTAGTCGATGAGCAGTTCTTC; size: .; J: TRBJ2-1; V: TRBV7-9; D: .
CDR3: CASSEYGTGESGRACEQYF; DNA: TGCGCCAGCAGTGAGTATGGGACAGGGGAGAGCGGGAGGGCCTGCGAGCAGTACTTC; size: .; J: TRBJ2-7; V: TRBV10-1; D: .
CDR3: CASSHPSRREADETQYF; DNA: TGTGCCAGCAGCCACCCCTCACGGCGGGAGGCTGATGAGACCCAGTACTTC; size: .; J: TRBJ2-5; V: TRBV5-4; D: TRBD2
CDR3: CASSPDRDYGYTF; DNA: TGTGCCAGCTCACCAGACAGGGACTATGGCTACACCTTC; size: .; J: TRBJ1-2; V: TRBV18; D: TRBD1
CDR3: CASSQGTGVPYEQYF; DNA: TGCGCCAGCAGCCAAGGGACAGGGGTACCCTACGAGCAGTACTTC; size: .; J: TRBJ2-7; V: TRBV4-1; D: TRBD1
CDR3: CASSQGYEQYF; DNA: TGTGCCAGCTCCCAGGGTTACGAGCAGTACTTC; size: .; J: TRBJ2-7; V: TRBV28; D: .
CDR3: CASSGEKLFF; DNA: TGTGCCAGTTCAGGGGAAAAACTGTTTTTT; size: .; J: TRBJ1-4; V: TRBV19; D: .
CDR3: CASSLGKTGPLNYGYTF; DNA: TGTGCCAGCAGCTTAGGGAAGACAGGTCCCCTTAACTATGGCTACACCTTC; size: .; J: TRBJ1-2; V: TRBV13; D: .
CDR3: CASSPGESYNEQFF; DNA: TGCGCCAGCAGTCCAGGGGAGTCCTACAATGAGCAGTTCTTC; size: .; J: TRBJ2-1; V: TRBV5-1; D: .
CDR3: CASSLPGTGNSYEQYF; DNA: TGCGCCAGCAGCTTGCCGGGGACAGGCAATTCCTACGAGCAGTACTTC; size: once; J: TRBJ2-7; V: TRBV5-1; D: TRBD1
CDR3: CASSAPVGTGQETQYF; DNA: TGTGCCAGCAGTGCTCCCGTCGGGACAGGTCAAGAGACCCAGTACTTC; size: once; J: TRBJ2-5; V: TRBV6-1; D: TRBD1
CDR3: CASSLRLAVTDTQYF; DNA: TGCGCCAGCAGCTTGAGACTAGCGGTCACAGATACGCAGTATTTT; size: .; J: TRBJ2-3; V: TRBV5-1; D: TRBD2
CDR3: CASSDSGENTEAFF; DNA: TGTGCCAGCAGTGACTCAGGGGAGAACACTGAAGCTTTCTTT; size: .; J: TRBJ1-1; V: TRBV6-4; D: .
CDR3: CASSIDSRTGGNMNTEAFF; DNA: TGTGCCAGTAGTATAGACTCTCGGACAGGCGGGAACATGAACACTGAAGCTTTCTTT; size: .; J: TRBJ1-1; V: TRBV19; D: TRBD1
CDR3: CASSEKTGGGDQPQHF; DNA: TGCGCCAGCAGTGAGAAAACAGGGGGCGGGGATCAGCCCCAGCATTTT; size: .; J: TRBJ1-5; V: TRBV10-1; D: TRBD1
CDR3: CASSADRGPETQYF; DNA: TGTGCCAGCAGCGCGGACAGGGGGCCCGAGACCCAGTACTTC; size: .; J: TRBJ2-5; V: TRBV7-9; D: TRBD1
CDR3: CASRTSGRQETQYF; DNA: TGTGCCAGCAGGACTAGCGGGAGACAAGAGACCCAGTACTTC; size: .; J: TRBJ2-5; V: TRBV6-5; D: TRBD2
CDR3: CAWEGTGGPNEQFF; DNA: TGTGCCTGGGAGGGGACGGGAGGCCCAAATGAGCAGTTCTTC; size: few; J: TRBJ2-1; V: TRBV30; D: TRBD2
CDR3: CASSLELAGNEQYF; DNA: TGTGCCAGCAGCTTAGAACTAGCGGGCAACGAGCAGTACTTC; size: .; J: TRBJ2-7; V: TRBV7-2; D: TRBD2
CDR3: CASSLPTRTGDQQFF; DNA: TGCGCCAGCAGCTTGCCAACCAGGACAGGAGACCAACAGTTCTTC; size: .; J: TRBJ2-1; V: TRBV5-1; D: TRBD1
CDR3: CASSLIGTTGEQYF; DNA: TGTGCCAGCAGCCTGATTGGTACTACGGGCGAGCAGTACTTC; size: .; J: TRBJ2-7; V: TRBV7-9; D: .
CDR3: CASSLDASGPPLF; DNA: TGTGCCAGCAGCTTAGATGCTAGCGGTCCTCCGCTCTTC; size: .; J: TRBJ2-1; V: TRBV7-9; D: TRBD2